This entry lists 25 T cell receptor beta chains sequenced from one sample in a study of T-cell memory formation after mild COVID-19. TCRdb processed the 5' RACE reads anew with MiXCR; each CDR3 protein has one entry. This sample has hundreds of thousands of distinct CDR3 sequences; about 18% occur once, and the top ten carry 9% to 15%. The specimen sequenced was PBMCs or a T cell subset sorted from them (not recorded which). Receptors were obtained from an adult woman who had mild COVID-19 (a few samples of this study predate the infection). Cell type and time point are not known.

Many counts were recorded for this clonotype. The V and J genes are TRBV13 and TRBJ2-1; 11 positions agree with TRBD2. Germline V gene sequence: CDR1 PRHDT, CDR2 FYEKMQ (reference sequence). CDR3 length: 20 amino acids. V dropped 4 bases and J dropped 0; count of bases not matched to a gene: 14. DNA for the CDR3: TGTGCCAGCAGCTCACTAGCGGGAGCAGGGGATCAGAGCTCCTACAATGAGCAGTTCTTC. This translates into CASSSLAGAGDQSSYNEQFF.

A single count supports this clonotype. This chain uses TRBV20-1 with TRBJ2-1; 7 nucleotides match TRBD2. The CDR3 is 15 amino acids. The germline V gene has CDR1 DFQATT and CDR2 SNEGSKA (reference sequence). V was clipped by 3 bases and J by 8 bases; unmatched bases: 13. The CDR3, as DNA: TGCAGTGCTAGCCCTATTCAGCGGGATAAACATGAGCAGTTCTTC. Amino acid sequence: CSASPIQRDKHEQFF.

This clonotype has a handful of counts. The V gene is TRBV29-1, the J gene TRBJ1-2; perhaps TRBD1 as D (5 bases). Trimming stripped 6 bases from V and 3 bases from J, with 14 bases between. Germline CDR1 is SQVTM and CDR2 is ANQGSEA. The CDR3 runs to 13 residues. The CDR3 region has the DNA TGCAGCGTGACCGGGGCGGGTCACTATGGCTACACCTTC. Residues: CSVTGAGHYGYTF.

The rearrangement links TRBV4-3 to TRBJ2-1; D perhaps matches TRBD2 (5 bases). CDR1 LGHNA and CDR2 YSLEER come from the germline V gene. CDR3 size: 17 residues. V was trimmed by 0 bases and J by 4 bases, leaving 16 bases between them. The CDR3 sequence: CASSQDLMERYYNEQFF. The CDR3 DNA is TGCGCCAGCAGCCAAGACCTAATGGAGCGGTATTACAATGAGCAGTTCTTC.

V usage is TRBV7-3 and J usage is TRBJ2-3; 8 bases align to TRBD1. The CDR3 totals 15 residues. The J segment lost 5 bases and the V segment lost 5 bases, leaving 9 bases of the junction unmatched. From germline, CDR1 is SGHTA and CDR2 FQGTGA. CDR3 in amino acids: CASSRASDRGDTQYF. CDR3 DNA sequence: TGTGCCAGCAGCCGCGCCAGCGACAGGGGAGATACGCAGTATTTT.

This clonotype was observed a handful of times. CDR3 sequence (DNA): TGCGCCAGCAGCCCGGGGGAGACAGGGCTGGGCACTGAAGCTTTCTTT. Translation: CASSPGETGLGTEAFF. The rearrangement links TRBV5-1 to TRBJ1-1, with 7 bases lining up with TRBD1. This CDR3 is built from 16 residues. Germline V gene lookup returns CDR1 SGHRS and CDR2 YFSETQ. J gave up 4 bases and V 4 bases, and 13 bases lay outside the gene matches. The variable domain in full, with the rest retrieved from reference TRBV5-1 and TRBJ1-1, is KAGVTQTPRYLIKTRGQQVTLSCSPISGHRSVSWYQQTPGQGLQFLFEYFSETQRNKGNFPGRFSGRQFSNSRSEMNVSTLELGDSALYLCASSPGETGLGTEAFFGQGTRLTVV.

This clonotype showed up just a few times. The CDR3 DNA reads TGTGCCAGCAGCTCAGTAGGGGGAAAAGTCACAGATACGCAGTATTTT. As protein: CASSSVGGKVTDTQYF. V gene TRBV7-2 combines with J gene TRBJ2-3; D perhaps matches TRBD1 (6 bases). CDR1 and CDR2 from the germline V gene are SGHTA and FQGNSA. This CDR3 spans 16 amino acids. With 4 bases removed from V and 2 bases from J, the gap between germline ends came to 16 bases.

This clonotype turned up a few times. V usage is TRBV7-2 and J usage is TRBJ1-2; 8 bases agree with TRBD1. This CDR3 spans 16 amino acids. V dropped 1 base and J dropped 8; count of bases not matched to a gene: 12. From germline, CDR1 is SGHTA and CDR2 FQGNSA. CDR3 sequence: CASSLGGGQGKSGYTF. The CDR3 DNA follows: TGTGCCAGCAGCTTAGGAGGCGGACAGGGCAAAAGCGGCTACACCTTC.

This clonotype occurred a few times. The V gene is TRBV29-1, the J gene TRBJ2-1; TRBD2 matches at 14 bases. V lost 1 base, J lost 13 bases, and 9 bases stayed unmatched. Germline loops: CDR1 SQVTM, CDR2 ANQGSEA. The CDR3 is 15 amino acids. The CDR3 protein is CSVEAGLAGVPGQFF. The CDR3 nucleotides read TGCAGCGTTGAAGCGGGACTAGCGGGAGTCCCGGGACAGTTCTTC.

This clonotype showed up just a few times. The chain is built from TRBV29-1 and TRBJ2-7; perhaps TRBD1 as D (5 bases). The CDR3 sequence is 14 residues long. In germline, CDR1 is SQVTM, CDR2 ANQGSEA. Trimming took 0 bases from V and 3 from J, leaving 12 bases between them. CDR3 in amino acids: CSVEDPQGGYEQYF. In nucleotides, the CDR3 is TGCAGCGTTGAAGACCCTCAGGGTGGCTACGAGCAGTACTTC.

This clonotype has ten or more counts. The rearrangement uses TRBV19 and TRBJ1-1; 7 nucleotides align to TRBD1. Germline CDR1 and CDR2: LNHDA and SQIVND (reference sequence). The CDR3 has 13 residues. V lost 4 bases, J lost 4 bases, and 3 bases stayed unmatched. CDR3 in DNA: TGTGCCAGTAGTAACACAGGGGTCACTGAAGCTTTCTTT. Translated: CASSNTGVTEAFF.

This clonotype was seen repeatedly, ten times or more. The CDR3 DNA sequence: TGCGCCAGCAGCTCAGAACCGACTCGAGTCCAGTACTTC. This encodes CASSSEPTRVQYF. The rearrangement uses TRBV5-1 and TRBJ2-5; D call uncertain. Germline CDR1 and CDR2: SGHRS and YFSETQ. The CDR3 runs to 13 residues. Trimming removed 3 bases from V and 10 bases from J, with 16 bases in between.

This clonotype was observed a few times. J is TRBJ1-2 and V is TRBV29-1; no reliable D call. Germline loops: CDR1 SQVTM, CDR2 ANQGSEA. The CDR3 runs 11 residues. With 4 bases removed from V and 8 bases from J, the gap between germline ends came to 11 bases. Written as DNA, the CDR3 is TGCAGCGTTGCTCGCGGAGGGGGCTACACCTTC. Translation gives CSVARGGGYTF. The full variable domain, completed using reference TRBV29-1 and TRBJ1-2, is SAVISQKPSRDICQRGTSLTIQCQVDSQVTMMFWYRQQPGQSLTLIATANQGSEATYESGFVIDKFPISRPNLTFSTLTVSNMSPEDSSIYLCSVARGGGYTFGSGTRLTVV.

A few counts support this clonotype. The J gene is TRBJ2-1, the V gene TRBV7-9, with 9 bases aligning to TRBD1. The germline V gene has CDR1 SEHNR and CDR2 FQNEAQ (reference sequence). This CDR3 region has 15 residues. Trimming at V came to 4 bases and at J to 7 bases, leaving 8 bases not matched to a gene. The CDR3 nucleotides are TGTGCCAGCAGCTCCGTAACCGGGACAGGGAATGAGCAGTTCTTC. It is translated as CASSSVTGTGNEQFF.

The V call is TRBV6-1, the J call TRBJ2-7; 7 bases match TRBD1. The V gene end was trimmed by 0 bases and the J gene end by 2 bases; junction bases not matched to a gene: 4. This CDR3 comprises 15 residues. The germline V gene encodes CDR1 MNHNS and CDR2 SASEGT. CDR3 nucleotides: TGTGCCAGCAGTGAAGCGCCGGGACAGACCTACGAGCAGTACTTC. It is translated as CASSEAPGQTYEQYF.

The V gene is TRBV11-2, the J gene TRBJ2-5; the match to TRBD1 covers 11 bases. The trim removed 4 bases at V and 4 bases at J, leaving 5 bases unmatched. The germline gives CDR1 SGHAT, CDR2 FQNNGV. The CDR3 totals 15 residues. The CDR3 DNA reads as TGTGCCAGCAGCTGGACAGGGGGCGCCTCAGAGACCCAGTACTTC. The encoded protein is CASSWTGGASETQYF.

The rearrangement joins TRBV20-1 to TRBJ2-7; D is possibly TRBD2 (5 bases). The CDR3 is 14 residues long. V was clipped by 2 bases and J by 3 bases, with 14 bases between them. Germline V gene data show CDR1 as DFQATT and CDR2 as SNEGSKA (reference sequence). CDR3 loop: CSARTRTGLYEQYF. CDR3 nucleotides: TGCAGTGCTAGAACTAGGACGGGTCTCTACGAGCAGTACTTC.

This clonotype was counted a few times. The V gene is TRBV14, the J gene TRBJ2-7; 7 nucleotides agree with TRBD1. With V trimmed by 1 base and J by 1 base, 13 bases remained unmatched. This CDR3 comprises 18 residues. Germline V CDR1 and CDR2: SGHDN, FVKESK. CDR3 sequence: CASSQGKRLWDRSYEQYF. As DNA, the CDR3 is TGTGCCAGCAGCCAAGGAAAAAGATTGTGGGACAGATCCTACGAGCAGTACTTC.

The V call is TRBV7-9, the J call TRBJ2-3, with 8 bases identical to TRBD2. The CDR3 covers 15 residues. Germline CDR1 and CDR2: SEHNR and FQNEAQ (reference sequence). J was trimmed by 2 bases and V by 11 bases; bases with no gene match: 12. The CDR3 DNA reads TGTGCCTCGCACGGGAGGGAGGCTTACACAGATACGCAGTATTTT. This gives the protein CASHGREAYTDTQYF.

This clonotype was detected only a few times. The J gene is TRBJ2-2, the V gene TRBV5-1; 9 bases line up with TRBD1. Germline assignment: CDR1 SGHRS and CDR2 YFSETQ. The length of the CDR3 is 16 residues. V shed 7 bases, J shed 2 bases, and the junction held 9 bases outside the gene matches. The CDR3 region has the DNA TGCGCCAGCGGACCGGGACAGGGCTTCAACACCGGGGAGCTGTTTTTT. Translated: CASGPGQGFNTGELFF. Filled out from reference TRBV5-1 and TRBJ2-2, the complete variable domain reads KAGVTQTPRYLIKTRGQQVTLSCSPISGHRSVSWYQQTPGQGLQFLFEYFSETQRNKGNFPGRFSGRQFSNSRSEMNVSTLELGDSALYLCASGPGQGFNTGELFFGEGSRLTVL.

This clonotype was detected only a few times. As DNA, the CDR3 is TGCGCCAGCAGCCAAGATCTGGCAGCAGGCTACACCTTC. Translating it yields CASSQDLAAGYTF. The chain uses TRBV4-1 and TRBJ1-2; D gene unclear. There are 13 residues in the CDR3. Germline loops: CDR1 MGHRA, CDR2 YSYEKL. V shed 0 bases and J shed 8 bases, with 10 bases lying between them.

This clonotype was seen repeatedly, ten times or more. This sequence joins TRBV7-9 and TRBJ2-1; 10 nucleotides agree with TRBD2. The CDR3 covers 16 residues. The germline CDR1 and CDR2 sequences are SEHNR and FQNEAQ (reference sequence). V shed 2 bases and J 8 bases; nucleotides not matched to a gene: 9. CDR3: CASSLSSSGSEDEQFF. In DNA, the CDR3 is TGTGCCAGCAGCTTATCGTCTAGCGGGAGTGAGGATGAGCAGTTCTTC.

This clonotype came up many times. This chain uses TRBV5-6 with TRBJ2-3, with D hard to call. The germline V and J ends were trimmed by 4 bases and 2 bases, with 8 bases remaining between them. Per germline, CDR1 SGHDT and CDR2 YYEEEE. There are 13 residues in the CDR3. CDR3 amino acids: CASSVRPTDTQYF. As DNA, the CDR3 is TGTGCCAGCAGCGTACGTCCCACAGATACGCAGTATTTT.

The chain carries TRBV30 and TRBJ2-5, with 9 bases lining up with TRBD2. The germline V gene encodes CDR1 GTSNPN and CDR2 SVGIG (reference sequence). V lost 0 bases and J lost 4; bases outside the gene matches: 6. The CDR3 runs 15 residues. The CDR3 DNA follows: TGTGCCTGGAGTGTACAGGGCGGGAGGGGAGAGACCCAGTACTTC. Amino acids: CAWSVQGGRGETQYF. Full variable domain (outside the CDR3, taken from reference TRBV30 and TRBJ2-5): SQTIHQWPATLVQPVGSPLSLECTVEGTSNPNLYWYRQAAGRGLQLLFYSVGIGQISSEVPQNLSASRPQDRQFILSSKKLLLSDSGFYLCAWSVQGGRGETQYFGPGTRLLVL.

This chain links TRBV6-5 with TRBJ1-4, with D hard to call. The CDR3 consists of 14 residues. The V gene's germline CDR1 is MNHEY and CDR2 SVGAGI. V dropped 6 bases and J dropped 0 bases, with 8 bases sitting between them. CDR3 bases: TGTGCCAGCAGCTTAACATCAACTAATGAAAAACTGTTTTTT. Residues: CASSLTSTNEKLFF.